This T cell receptor beta chain was sequenced in a study of identical twins. General study results and limits: Those out-of-frame alpha sequences shared by twins showed an excess of low generation probability. The models gave estimates that fell short of the out-of-frame TCR alpha sharing seen in monozygotic twins. Insertions ran lower in abundant cord blood beta clonotypes, though not in memory repertoires.

Unique molecular identifiers were present on cDNA, and template switching added a universal primer site. TCRdb redid the calling of the 5' RACE reads with MiXCR, one entry per CDR3 protein. The sample holds approximately 630,000 distinct CDR3 sequences; around 7.4% are singletons and the top ten take around 1.6%. This clonotype was recorded at least ten times. Antigen specificity is unknown. V shed 0 bases, J shed 6 bases, and the junction held 2 bases outside the gene matches. CDR1 is SGHTA, CDR2 FQGNSA, per germline. CDR3 length: 17 residues. These sequences were also reported in another study, on yellow fever vaccine responses in identical twins.

The TCR originated in a woman younger than 35 in good health. Sequencing input: PBMCs. V usage is TRBV7-2 and J usage is TRBJ2-1; 16 bases agree with TRBD2. CDR3 DNA sequence: TGTGCCAGCAGCTTAGCGGGACTAGCGGGGGGGCCCAATGAGCAGTTCTTC. It encodes CASSLAGLAGGPNEQFF.